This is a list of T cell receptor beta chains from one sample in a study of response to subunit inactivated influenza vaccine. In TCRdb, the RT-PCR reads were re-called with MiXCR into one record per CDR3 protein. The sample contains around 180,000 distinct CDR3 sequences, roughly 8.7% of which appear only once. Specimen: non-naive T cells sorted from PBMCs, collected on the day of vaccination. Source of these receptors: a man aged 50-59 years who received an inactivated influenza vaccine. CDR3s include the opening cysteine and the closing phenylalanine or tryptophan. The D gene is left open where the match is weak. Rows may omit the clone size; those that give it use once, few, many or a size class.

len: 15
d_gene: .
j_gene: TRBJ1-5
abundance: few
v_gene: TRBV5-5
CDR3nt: TGTGCCAGCAGCTCGGACTATTATAGCAATCAGCCCCAGCATTTT
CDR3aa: CASSSDYYSNQPQHF

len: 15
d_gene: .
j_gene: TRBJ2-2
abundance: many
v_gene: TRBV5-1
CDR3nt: TGCGCCAGCAGCCCCGGGGTTTTGGACACCGGGGAGCTGTTTTTT
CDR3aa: CASSPGVLDTGELFF

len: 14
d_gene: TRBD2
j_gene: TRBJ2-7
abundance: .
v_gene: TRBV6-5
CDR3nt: TGTGCCAGCAGTTGGGGACTAGCGGGAGGCGAGCAGTACTTC
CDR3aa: CASSWGLAGGEQYF

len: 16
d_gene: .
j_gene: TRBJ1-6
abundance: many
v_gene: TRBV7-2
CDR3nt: TGTGCCAGCAGCCCCGGACAGCGCCTTCTTAATTCACCCCTCCACTTT
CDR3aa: CASSPGQRLLNSPLHF

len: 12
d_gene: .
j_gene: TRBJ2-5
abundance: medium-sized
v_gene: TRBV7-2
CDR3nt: TGTGCCAGCAGCTCCTCGAAGGGGACCCAGTACTTC
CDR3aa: CASSSSKGTQYF

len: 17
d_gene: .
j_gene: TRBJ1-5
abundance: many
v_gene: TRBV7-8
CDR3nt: TGTGCCAGCAGCTTAGCGTTGAGACAGAACGTCGGTCAGCCCCAGCATTTT
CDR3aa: CASSLALRQNVGQPQHF

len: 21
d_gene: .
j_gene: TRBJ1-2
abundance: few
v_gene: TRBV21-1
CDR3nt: TGTGCCAGCAGCAAAAAAGGGGCCAGGATACTGTATTATGAGAGAGACTATGGCTACACCTTC
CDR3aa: CASSKKGARILYYERDYGYTF

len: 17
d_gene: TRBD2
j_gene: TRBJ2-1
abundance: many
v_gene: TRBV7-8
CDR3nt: TGTGCCAGCAGCTCCAAACGTCCTAGCGGGAGGTGGAATGAGCAGTTCTTC
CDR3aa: CASSSKRPSGRWNEQFF

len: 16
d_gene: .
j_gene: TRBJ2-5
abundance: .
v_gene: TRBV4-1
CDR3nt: TGCGCCAGCAGCCATCATGTCGGGAGGGGGCCGGAGACCCAGTACTTC
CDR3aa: CASSHHVGRGPETQYF

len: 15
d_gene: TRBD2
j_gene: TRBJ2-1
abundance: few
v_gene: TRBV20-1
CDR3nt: TGCAGTGCTCGGGGGGTAGCGGGAGGCAACAATGAGCAGTTCTTC
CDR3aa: CSARGVAGGNNEQFF

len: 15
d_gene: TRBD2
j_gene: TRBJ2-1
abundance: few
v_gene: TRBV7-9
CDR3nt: TGTGCCAGCAGCGCCCACGGACTAGAAAGGGTTGGGCAGTTCTTC
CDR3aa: CASSAHGLERVGQFF

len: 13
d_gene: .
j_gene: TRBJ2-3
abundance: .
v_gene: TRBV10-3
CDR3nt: TGTGCCATCAGTCCGGAGAGCACAGATACGCAGTATTTT
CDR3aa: CAISPESTDTQYF

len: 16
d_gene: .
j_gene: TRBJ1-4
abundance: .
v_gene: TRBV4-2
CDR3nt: TGTGCCAGCAGCCACGATTCAGCTGCAACTAATGAAAAACTGTTTTTT
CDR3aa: CASSHDSAATNEKLFF

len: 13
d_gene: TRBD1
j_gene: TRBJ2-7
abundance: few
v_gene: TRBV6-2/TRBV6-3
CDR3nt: TGTGCCAGCAGTCAACAGGGGTACTACGAGCAGTACTTC
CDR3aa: CASSQQGYYEQYF

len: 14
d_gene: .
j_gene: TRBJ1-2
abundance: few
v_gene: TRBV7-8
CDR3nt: TGTGCCAGCAGCTTCGGGATTGGGAACTATGGCTACACCTTC
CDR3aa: CASSFGIGNYGYTF

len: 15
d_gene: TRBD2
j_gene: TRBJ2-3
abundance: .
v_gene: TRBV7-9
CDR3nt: TGTGCCAGCAGCCAATTAGCGGGAGCCACAGATACGCAGTATTTT
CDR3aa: CASSQLAGATDTQYF